The entry below gives a single TCR beta chain sequence along with its context. With 3 bases removed from V and 5 bases from J, the gap between germline ends came to 13 bases. Germline V gene data show CDR1 as MNHNS and CDR2 as SASEGT. The CDR3 has 15 residues. The sample belongs to a study of shared clonotypes between healthy human individuals. Data came from immunoSEQ multiplex PCR; TCRdb stores just in-frame clones and leaves some out. Of approximately 720,000 clones in the sample, more than 70% were seen once. The sample was memory CD4+ T cells sorted from blood. Subset reported: CD45RA-negative fraction. The J gene is TRBJ2-2, the V gene TRBV6-1, with D uncertain. The TCR originated in a woman under 40 in good health. The CDR3 coding sequence is TGTGCCAGCAGTGAGGGTAGGCGTATAACCGGGGAGCTGTTTTTT. This translates into CASSEGRRITGELFF.